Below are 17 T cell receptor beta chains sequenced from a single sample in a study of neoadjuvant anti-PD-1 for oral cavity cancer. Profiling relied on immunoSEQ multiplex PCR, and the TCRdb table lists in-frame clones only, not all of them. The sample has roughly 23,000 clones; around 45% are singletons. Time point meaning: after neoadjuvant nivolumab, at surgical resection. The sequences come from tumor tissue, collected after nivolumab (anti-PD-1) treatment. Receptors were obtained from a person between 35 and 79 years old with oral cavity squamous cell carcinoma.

The DNA for the CDR3 is TGTGCCAGCAGCCCACAGACAGGGAATGAAAAACTGTTTTTT. It specifies CASSPQTGNEKLFF. The V gene is TRBV7-2, the J gene TRBJ1-4; the match to TRBD1 covers 7 bases. V shed 5 bases, J shed 5 bases, and the junction held 5 bases outside the gene matches. This CDR3 has 14 residues. Germline V gene data show CDR1 as SGHTA and CDR2 as FQGNSA.

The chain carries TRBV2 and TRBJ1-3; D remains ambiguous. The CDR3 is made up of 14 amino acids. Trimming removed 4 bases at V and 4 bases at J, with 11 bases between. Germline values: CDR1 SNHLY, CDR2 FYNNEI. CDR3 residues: CASSAGSLGNTIYF. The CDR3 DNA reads TGTGCCAGCAGTGCGGGCAGCTTGGGAAACACCATATATTTT.

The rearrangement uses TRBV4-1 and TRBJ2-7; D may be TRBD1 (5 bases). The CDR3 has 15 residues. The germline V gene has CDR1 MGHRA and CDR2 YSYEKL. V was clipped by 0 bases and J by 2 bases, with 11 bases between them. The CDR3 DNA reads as TGCGCCAGCAGCCAAGAGGCAGGGCAAGCCTACGAGCAGTACTTC. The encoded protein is CASSQEAGQAYEQYF.

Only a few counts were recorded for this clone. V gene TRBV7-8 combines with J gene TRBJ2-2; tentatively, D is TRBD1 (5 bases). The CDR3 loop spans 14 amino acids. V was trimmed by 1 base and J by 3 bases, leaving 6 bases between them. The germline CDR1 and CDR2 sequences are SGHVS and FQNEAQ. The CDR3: CASSLEGDTGELFF. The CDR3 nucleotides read TGTGCCAGCAGCTTAGAAGGGGACACCGGGGAGCTGTTTTTT.

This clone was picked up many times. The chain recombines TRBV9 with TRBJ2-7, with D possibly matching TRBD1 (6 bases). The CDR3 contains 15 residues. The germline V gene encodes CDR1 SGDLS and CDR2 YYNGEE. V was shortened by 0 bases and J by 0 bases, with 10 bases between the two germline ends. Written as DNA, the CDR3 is TGTGCCAGCAGCGTAGCAACAGGGACCTCCTACGAGCAGTACTTC. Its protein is CASSVATGTSYEQYF.

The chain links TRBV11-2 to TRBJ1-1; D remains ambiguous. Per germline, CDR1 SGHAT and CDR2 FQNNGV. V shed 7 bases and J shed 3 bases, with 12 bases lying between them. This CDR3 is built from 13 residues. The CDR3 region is CASTPYLDTEAFF. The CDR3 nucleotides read TGTGCCAGCACCCCTTATTTGGACACTGAAGCTTTCTTT.

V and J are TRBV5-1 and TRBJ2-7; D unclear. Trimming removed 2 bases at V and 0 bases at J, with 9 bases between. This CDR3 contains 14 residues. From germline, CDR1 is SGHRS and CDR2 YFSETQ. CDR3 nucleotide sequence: TGCGCCAGCAGCTTTACAATAGACTCCTACGAGCAGTACTTC. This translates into CASSFTIDSYEQYF.

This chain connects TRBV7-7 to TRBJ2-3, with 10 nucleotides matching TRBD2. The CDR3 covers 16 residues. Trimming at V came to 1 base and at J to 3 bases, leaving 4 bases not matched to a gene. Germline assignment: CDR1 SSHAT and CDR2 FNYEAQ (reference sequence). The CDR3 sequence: CASSLGASGGTDTQYF. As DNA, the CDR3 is TGTGCCAGCAGCTTAGGGGCTAGCGGGGGAACAGATACGCAGTATTTT.

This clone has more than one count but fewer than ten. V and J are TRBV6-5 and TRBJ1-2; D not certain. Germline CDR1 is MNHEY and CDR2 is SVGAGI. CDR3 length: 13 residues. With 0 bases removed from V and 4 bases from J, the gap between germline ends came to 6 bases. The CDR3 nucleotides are TGTGCCAGCAGTTACTCTCCCCGCTATGGCTACACCTTC. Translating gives CASSYSPRYGYTF.

The CDR3 is CASSLEATNEKLFF. In nucleotides, the CDR3 is TGTGCCAGCAGCTTGGAAGCAACTAATGAAAAACTGTTTTTT. The chain combines TRBV5-4 with TRBJ1-4; D uncertain. Trimming removed 0 bases at V and 0 bases at J, with 3 bases between. The CDR3 runs 14 residues. Germline V lookup: CDR1 SGHNT, CDR2 YYREEE (reference sequence).

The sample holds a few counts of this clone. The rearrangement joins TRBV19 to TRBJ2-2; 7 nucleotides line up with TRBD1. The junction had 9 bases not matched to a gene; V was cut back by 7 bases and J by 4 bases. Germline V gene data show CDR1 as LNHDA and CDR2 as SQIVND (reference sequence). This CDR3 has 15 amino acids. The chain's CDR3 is CASTARQGGTGELFF. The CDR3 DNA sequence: TGTGCCAGTACCGCTCGACAGGGCGGCACCGGGGAGCTGTTTTTT.

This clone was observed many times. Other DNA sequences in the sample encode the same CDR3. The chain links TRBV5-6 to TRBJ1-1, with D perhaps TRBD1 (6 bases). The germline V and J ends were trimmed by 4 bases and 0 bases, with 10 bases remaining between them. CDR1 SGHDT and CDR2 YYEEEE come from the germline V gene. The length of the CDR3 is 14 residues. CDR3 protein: CASSPGTLNTEAFF. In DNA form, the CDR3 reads TGTGCCAGCAGCCCTGGGACACTGAACACTGAAGCTTTCTTT.

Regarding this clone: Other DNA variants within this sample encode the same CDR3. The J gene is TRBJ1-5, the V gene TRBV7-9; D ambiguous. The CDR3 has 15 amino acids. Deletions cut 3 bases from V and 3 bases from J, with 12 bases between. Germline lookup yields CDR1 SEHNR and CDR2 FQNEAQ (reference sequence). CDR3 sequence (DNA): TGTGCCAGCAGCTTGGGCGGGTCTTCCAATCAGCCCCAGCATTTT. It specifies CASSLGGSSNQPQHF. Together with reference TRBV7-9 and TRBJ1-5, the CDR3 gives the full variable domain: DTGVSQNPRHKITKRGQNVTFRCDPISEHNRLYWYRQTLGQGPEFLTYFQNEAQLEKSRLLSDRFSAERPKGSFSTLEIQRTEQGDSAMYLCASSLGGSSNQPQHFGDGTRLSIL.

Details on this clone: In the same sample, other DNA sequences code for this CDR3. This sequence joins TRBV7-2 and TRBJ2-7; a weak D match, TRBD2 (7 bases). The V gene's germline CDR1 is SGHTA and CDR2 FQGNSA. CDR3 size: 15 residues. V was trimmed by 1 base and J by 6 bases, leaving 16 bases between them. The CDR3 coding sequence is TGTGCCAGCAGCTTAGTGGGGCGGGGGCAGGGCGAGCAGTACTTC. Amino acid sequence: CASSLVGRGQGEQYF.

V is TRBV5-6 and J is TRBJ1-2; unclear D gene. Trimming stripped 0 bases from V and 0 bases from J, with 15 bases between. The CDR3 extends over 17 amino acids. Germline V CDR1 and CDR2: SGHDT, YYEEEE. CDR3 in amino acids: CASSLASWALANYGYTF. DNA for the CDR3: TGTGCCAGCAGCTTGGCCAGCTGGGCCCTAGCTAACTATGGCTACACCTTC. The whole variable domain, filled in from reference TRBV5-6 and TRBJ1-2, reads DAGVTQSPTHLIKTRGQQVTLRCSPKSGHDTVSWYQQALGQGPQFIFQYYEEEERQRGNFPDRFSGHQFPNYSSELNVNALLLGDSALYLCASSLASWALANYGYTFGSGTRLTVV.

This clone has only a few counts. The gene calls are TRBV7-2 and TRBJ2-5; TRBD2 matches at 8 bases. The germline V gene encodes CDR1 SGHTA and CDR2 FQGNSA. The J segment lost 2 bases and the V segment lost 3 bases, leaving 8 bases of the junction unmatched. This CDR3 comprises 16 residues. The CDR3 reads CASSFGGGGPQETQYF. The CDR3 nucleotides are TGTGCCAGCAGCTTCGGGGGCGGGGGGCCACAAGAGACCCAGTACTTC.

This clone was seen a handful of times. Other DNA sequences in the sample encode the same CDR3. The CDR3 nucleotides read TGTGCCAGCAGCTTGGAGGGTTACGAGCAGTACTTC. Translated: CASSLEGYEQYF. This chain uses TRBV5-6 with TRBJ2-7; D call uncertain. V shed 0 bases and J shed 4 bases, with 5 bases lying between them. Germline CDR1 is SGHDT and CDR2 is YYEEEE. This CDR3 spans 12 amino acids. Complete variable domain (other parts from reference TRBV5-6 and TRBJ2-7): DAGVTQSPTHLIKTRGQQVTLRCSPKSGHDTVSWYQQALGQGPQFIFQYYEEEERQRGNFPDRFSGHQFPNYSSELNVNALLLGDSALYLCASSLEGYEQYFGPGTRLTVT.